The next 13 T cell receptor beta chains were all read from a single sample in a study of T-cell reconstitution after alpha-beta-depleted transplantation in children. Library preparation (for TCRbeta) was performed with unique molecular identifiers. MiXCR was run by TCRdb on the PCR reads, yielding one entry per CDR3 protein. The sample consists of approximately 390,000 distinct CDR3 sequences, under 13% of them appearing once. This sample comprised PBMCs from the stem cell graft donor, obtained from the stem cell graft. The receptors derive from a human donor who donated a stem cell graft to a child with acute myeloid leukemia.

The V call is TRBV7-2, the J call TRBJ2-3; no firm D call. The CDR3 is 14 amino acids. Trimming cost V 4 bases and J 4 bases, with 12 bases left between them. CDR1 is SGHTA and CDR2 is FQGNSA in the germline V gene. The CDR3 is CASSSQIGSDTQYF. The CDR3 nucleotides read TGTGCCAGCAGCTCCCAGATTGGCTCAGATACGCAGTATTTT. The whole variable domain, remainder taken from reference TRBV7-2 and TRBJ2-3, is GAGVSQSPSNKVTEKGKDVELRCDPISGHTALYWYRQSLGQGLEFLIYFQGNSAPDKSGLPSDRFSAERTGGSVSTLTIQRTQQEDSAVYLCASSSQIGSDTQYFGPGTRLTVL.

Concerning this clonotype: A read error may produce the germline difference seen at one junction end. V gene TRBV20-1 combines with J gene TRBJ2-4; 8 nucleotides align to TRBD1. The CDR3 runs to 13 residues. The germline CDR1 and CDR2 sequences are DFQATT and SNEGSKA (reference sequence). CDR3 protein: CSARTGGKNSQYF. For the CDR3, the DNA is TGCAGTGCCCGAACAGGGGGGAAAAACAGTCAGTACTTC.

The genes are TRBV7-2 and TRBJ2-7; TRBD2 is a possible D gene (6 bases). Germline lookup yields CDR1 SGHTA and CDR2 FQGNSA. The CDR3 runs to 14 residues. V was shortened by 3 bases and J by 4 bases, with 13 bases between the two germline ends. CDR3 coding DNA: TGTGCCAGCAGCTTCTACGGGGGAACATACGAGCAGTACGTC. Protein: CASSFYGGTYEQYV.

This clonotype was observed at least ten times. The V call is TRBV29-1, the J call TRBJ1-1; no definite D call. From germline, CDR1 is SQVTM and CDR2 ANQGSEA. V lost 1 base and J 1 base, leaving 16 bases between the germline ends. The CDR3 runs to 16 residues. DNA of the CDR3: TGCAGCGTTGAAGTTCCCCTCAACGTCGGGAACACTGAAGCTTTCTTT. Translated, it gives CSVEVPLNVGNTEAFF. Based on the CDR3 plus reference TRBV29-1 and TRBJ1-1, the full variable domain is SAVISQKPSRDICQRGTSLTIQCQVDSQVTMMFWYRQQPGQSLTLIATANQGSEATYESGFVIDKFPISRPNLTFSTLTVSNMSPEDSSIYLCSVEVPLNVGNTEAFFGQGTRLTVV.

A remark on this clonotype: A read error may produce the germline difference seen at one junction end. This chain joins TRBV9 and TRBJ2-5; D unresolved. The CDR3 has 15 residues. Germline V lookup: CDR1 SGDLS, CDR2 YYNGEE. The CDR3: CASSARHFPQEIQYF. For the CDR3, the DNA is TGTGCCAGCAGCGCCAGACACTTCCCACAAGAGATCCAGTACTTC.

The chain is built from TRBV5-1 and TRBJ1-6, with TRBD1 matching over 10 bases. The CDR3 loop spans 16 amino acids. The trim removed 1 base at V and 8 bases at J, leaving 6 bases unmatched. Germline CDR1 is SGHRS and CDR2 is YFSETQ. This CDR3 is CASSLRRDRGDSPLHF. For the CDR3, the DNA is TGCGCCAGCAGCTTGCGCCGGGACAGGGGCGATTCACCCCTCCACTTT.

This chain links TRBV4-1 with TRBJ2-1; maybe TRBD2 (6 bases). V lost 3 bases, J lost 8 bases, and 14 bases lay in between. This CDR3 is 14 amino acids long. Germline V gene lookup returns CDR1 MGHRA and CDR2 YSYEKL. CDR3 nucleotide sequence: TGCGCCAGCAGCCATCCGGCTAGCGTCTATGAGCAGTTCTTC. Translated, it gives CASSHPASVYEQFF.

The chain has TRBV5-1 and TRBJ1-1; D ambiguous. The CDR3 contains 12 residues. The ends were cut back, 4 bases at V and 6 bases at J, with 10 bases in the middle. Germline V lookup: CDR1 SGHRS, CDR2 YFSETQ. CDR3 region: CASSEVGPEAFF. As DNA, the CDR3 is TGCGCCAGCAGCGAGGTTGGGCCTGAAGCTTTCTTT.

V is TRBV3-1 and J is TRBJ1-1; possible D gene TRBD1, 5 bases. Germline CDR1 is LGHDT and CDR2 is YNNKEL (reference sequence). V lost 7 bases, J lost 7 bases, and 25 bases lay in between. The CDR3 length is 16 residues. The CDR3, as DNA: TGTGCCAGCACCCTCGGTACAGCCACCTTAGGGGTTGAAGCTTTCTTT. As protein: CASTLGTATLGVEAFF.

This clonotype was observed a handful of times. The chain recombines TRBV20-1 with TRBJ2-1; 9 positions agree with TRBD1. The trim removed 2 bases at V and 7 bases at J, leaving 6 bases unmatched. The CDR3 extends over 14 amino acids. The germline V gene has CDR1 DFQATT and CDR2 SNEGSKA (reference sequence). The CDR3, as DNA: TGCAGTGCTAGATCGGGGGACAGGGCTAATGAGCAGTTCTTC. It yields the protein CSARSGDRANEQFF.

This clonotype appeared many times. The chain employs TRBV9 and TRBJ1-2; D is unresolved. Per germline, CDR1 SGDLS and CDR2 YYNGEE. The V gene lost 4 bases and the J gene lost 4 bases, with 14 bases spanning the gap. The length of the CDR3 is 14 residues. The CDR3 nucleotides are TGTGCCAGCAGCCCCTCCGGCGGTCTCTATGGCTACACCTTC. It translates to CASSPSGGLYGYTF.

DNA of the CDR3: TGCAGTGCTAGATCGACTAGGGGGCTCCAAGAGACCCAGTACTTC. Its protein is CSARSTRGLQETQYF. V gene TRBV20-1 combines with J gene TRBJ2-5; perhaps TRBD1 as D (7 bases). CDR3 size: 15 residues. Germline V gives CDR1 DFQATT, CDR2 SNEGSKA (reference sequence). Trimming took 2 bases from V and 1 from J, leaving 14 bases between them.

This clonotype has a count of ten or more. The V call is TRBV18, the J call TRBJ2-7, with 8 bases matching TRBD1. This CDR3 has 14 residues. The junction had 6 bases not matched to a gene; V was cut back by 1 base and J by 7 bases. CDR1 and CDR2 from the germline V gene are KGHSH and LQKENI. CDR3 nucleotide sequence: TGTGCCAGCTCACCACGCGGGACAGGCGGGGAGCAGTACGTC. It specifies CASSPRGTGGEQYV.